These T cell receptor beta chains were read from a single sample in a study of post-analysis software for immune sequencing data. Using its own MiXCR run on the PCR reads, TCRdb lists one record per CDR3 protein. The data contain approximately 690,000 distinct CDR3 sequences, 59% of them seen just once; the ten biggest clones take up around 11%. Sequencing was carried out using blood. The source is a girl aged 2-10 years with multiple sclerosis. Each CDR3 is given with its conserved first and last residue. Each record gives: D gene, V gene, J gene, clone size, CDR3 protein, CDR3 DNA. D genes are given only for firm matches. Part of the rows lack a size; the others show once, few, many or a class for expanded clones.

D gene: -
V gene: TRBV7-3
J gene: TRBJ2-3
clone size: -
CDR3 protein: CASSPSDIDTQYF
CDR3 DNA: TGTGCCAGCAGCCCGTCGGACATCGATACGCAGTATTTT

D gene: TRBD1
V gene: TRBV5-1
J gene: TRBJ1-2
clone size: -
CDR3 protein: CASSPQRGPDGYTF
CDR3 DNA: TGCGCCAGCAGCCCCCAGAGGGGGCCGGATGGCTACACCTTC

D gene: -
V gene: TRBV5-1
J gene: TRBJ2-1
clone size: -
CDR3 protein: CASTLTSSYNEQFF
CDR3 DNA: TGCGCCAGCACCCTGACAAGCTCCTACAATGAGCAGTTCTTC

D gene: -
V gene: TRBV7-9
J gene: TRBJ2-6
clone size: -
CDR3 protein: CASSVLQSSGANVLTF
CDR3 DNA: TGTGCCAGCAGCGTACTACAGAGCTCTGGGGCCAACGTCCTGACTTTC

D gene: TRBD2
V gene: TRBV5-1
J gene: TRBJ2-1
clone size: -
CDR3 protein: CASSLLPQGGDNEQFF
CDR3 DNA: TGCGCCAGCAGCCTCTTACCCCAGGGAGGGGACAATGAGCAGTTCTTC

D gene: -
V gene: TRBV28
J gene: TRBJ2-1
clone size: few
CDR3 protein: CASSLFRSAYNEQFF
CDR3 DNA: TGTGCCAGCAGTTTGTTCCGGTCAGCTTACAATGAGCAGTTCTTC

D gene: -
V gene: TRBV12-3/TRBV12-4
J gene: TRBJ1-2
clone size: -
CDR3 protein: CASSCTENYGYTF
CDR3 DNA: TGTGCCAGCAGTTGCACAGAGAACTATGGCTACACCTTC

D gene: -
V gene: TRBV9
J gene: TRBJ2-1
clone size: -
CDR3 protein: CASSELGSSYNEQFF
CDR3 DNA: TGTGCCAGCAGTGAACTGGGGAGCTCCTACAATGAGCAGTTCTTC

D gene: -
V gene: TRBV27
J gene: TRBJ2-1
clone size: -
CDR3 protein: CASSYRGTSRYNEQFF
CDR3 DNA: TGTGCCAGCAGCTATAGGGGGACCAGCAGATACAATGAGCAGTTCTTC

D gene: -
V gene: TRBV25-1
J gene: TRBJ2-7
clone size: -
CDR3 protein: CATTDWVTNEQYF
CDR3 DNA: TGTGCCACTACGGACTGGGTCACAAACGAGCAGTACTTC

D gene: -
V gene: TRBV6-6
J gene: TRBJ2-3
clone size: -
CDR3 protein: CASSYAQGGTDTQYF
CDR3 DNA: TGTGCCAGCAGTTACGCGCAGGGCGGCACAGATACGCAGTATTTT

D gene: -
V gene: TRBV9
J gene: TRBJ2-1
clone size: -
CDR3 protein: CASSPPLGPNEQFF
CDR3 DNA: TGTGCCAGCAGCCCACCGCTGGGGCCTAATGAGCAGTTCTTC

D gene: -
V gene: TRBV4-3
J gene: TRBJ1-2
clone size: -
CDR3 protein: CASSQDRGRYYGYTF
CDR3 DNA: TGCGCCAGCAGCCAAGATCGGGGACGGTACTATGGCTACACCTTC

D gene: -
V gene: TRBV2
J gene: TRBJ2-7
clone size: few
CDR3 protein: CASSDSQDALYEQYF
CDR3 DNA: TGTGCCAGCAGCGACTCCCAGGACGCCCTCTACGAGCAGTACTTC

D gene: -
V gene: TRBV2
J gene: TRBJ1-5
clone size: -
CDR3 protein: CANSVRGDGNQPQHF
CDR3 DNA: TGTGCCAACAGTGTCAGGGGAGACGGCAATCAGCCCCAGCATTTT

D gene: -
V gene: TRBV10-1
J gene: TRBJ2-3
clone size: -
CDR3 protein: CASSEGSGLSTDTQYF
CDR3 DNA: TGCGCCAGCAGTGAAGGTAGCGGTTTGAGCACAGATACGCAGTATTTT

D gene: -
V gene: TRBV12-3/TRBV12-4
J gene: TRBJ1-1
clone size: once
CDR3 protein: CASSWNRVGTEAFF
CDR3 DNA: TGTGCCAGCAGTTGGAACAGGGTGGGCACTGAAGCTTTCTTT

D gene: -
V gene: TRBV7-9
J gene: TRBJ2-5
clone size: -
CDR3 protein: CASSLALKGQETQYF
CDR3 DNA: TGTGCCAGCAGCTTAGCGTTGAAGGGGCAAGAGACCCAGTACTTC

D gene: TRBD1
V gene: TRBV10-3
J gene: TRBJ1-1
clone size: -
CDR3 protein: CAISGRTGNTEAFF
CDR3 DNA: TGTGCCATCAGCGGGCGGACAGGGAACACTGAAGCTTTCTTT

D gene: TRBD2
V gene: TRBV28
J gene: TRBJ2-1
clone size: -
CDR3 protein: CASNRAGEMGNEQFF
CDR3 DNA: TGTGCCAGCAATAGAGCGGGAGAAATGGGCAATGAGCAGTTCTTC

D gene: -
V gene: TRBV18
J gene: TRBJ2-7
clone size: once
CDR3 protein: CASSPPLSYEQYF
CDR3 DNA: TGTGCCAGCTCACCACCGCTTTCCTACGAGCAGTACTTC

D gene: -
V gene: TRBV7-2
J gene: TRBJ1-2
clone size: -
CDR3 protein: CASSCKAGALVYGYTF
CDR3 DNA: TGTGCCAGCAGCTGCAAGGCAGGGGCCCTTGTCTATGGCTACACCTTC